Listed below are T cell receptor beta chains from one sample, sequenced in a study of regulatory T cells in long-lasting Graves disease. TCRdb re-called the multiplex PCR reads through MiXCR, storing one row per CDR3 protein. The data hold approximately 560,000 distinct CDR3 sequences, with 15% to 20% observed a single time. These same records also appear under a second study, on T cells in Graves' hyperthyroidism and ophthalmopathy.

The material was peripheral blood mononuclear cells (PBMCs), obtained at new diagnosis, from a patient treated with antithyroid drugs. The receptor set was obtained from a man aged 18 to 29 with Graves disease. CDR3s include the opening cysteine and the closing phenylalanine or tryptophan. Each record gives: CDR3 protein, CDR3 DNA, D gene, V gene, clone size, J gene. D genes are given only for firm matches. Rows give clone size only sometimes, using once, few, many, or a class for an expanded clone.

CDR3 protein: CASKGDRVSYEQYF
CDR3 DNA: TGTGCCAGCAAGGGGGACAGGGTCTCTTACGAGCAGTACTTC
D gene: TRBD1
V gene: TRBV6-1
clone size: many
J gene: TRBJ2-7

CDR3 protein: CASSRGHSGTEAFF
CDR3 DNA: TGCGCCAGCAGCCGGGGGCATTCCGGCACTGAAGCTTTCTTT
D gene: -
V gene: TRBV4-1
clone size: -
J gene: TRBJ1-1

CDR3 protein: CASSSRGGNTIYF
CDR3 DNA: TGTGCCAGCAGTTCTCGGGGTGGAAACACCATATATTTT
D gene: -
V gene: TRBV12-3/TRBV12-4
clone size: many
J gene: TRBJ1-3

CDR3 protein: CASSLEGNGEQYF
CDR3 DNA: TGCGCCAGCAGCCTTGAAGGGAATGGCGAGCAGTACTTC
D gene: -
V gene: TRBV5-1
clone size: -
J gene: TRBJ2-7

CDR3 protein: CASSLPGLRTGVAKNIQYF
CDR3 DNA: TGTGCCAGCAGTTTACCGGGTTTGCGCACGGGTGTAGCCAAAAACATTCAGTACTTC
D gene: -
V gene: TRBV28
clone size: few
J gene: TRBJ2-4

CDR3 protein: CSARVLKRGTSSYNEQFF
CDR3 DNA: TGCAGTGCTAGAGTCCTAAAGAGGGGTACCAGCTCCTACAATGAGCAGTTCTTC
D gene: -
V gene: TRBV20-1
clone size: few
J gene: TRBJ2-1

CDR3 protein: CASRSLKGGYEQYF
CDR3 DNA: TGTGCCAGCAGATCCCTTAAGGGCGGCTACGAGCAGTACTTC
D gene: -
V gene: TRBV12-3/TRBV12-4
clone size: -
J gene: TRBJ2-7

CDR3 protein: CSASLLITDTQETQYF
CDR3 DNA: TGCAGTGCTAGCTTACTTATTACCGATACCCAAGAGACCCAGTACTTC
D gene: -
V gene: TRBV20-1
clone size: many
J gene: TRBJ2-5

CDR3 protein: CASSLTSVDNEQFF
CDR3 DNA: TGCGCCAGCAGCTTGACTAGCGTCGACAATGAGCAGTTCTTC
D gene: TRBD2
V gene: TRBV5-1
clone size: many
J gene: TRBJ2-1

CDR3 protein: CASSQDLRRGYGYTF
CDR3 DNA: TGCGCCAGCAGCCAAGATTTGCGGAGGGGCTATGGCTACACCTTC
D gene: -
V gene: TRBV4-1
clone size: -
J gene: TRBJ1-2

CDR3 protein: CASTPWGPSYEQYF
CDR3 DNA: TGTGCCAGCACCCCGTGGGGCCCCTCCTACGAGCAGTACTTC
D gene: -
V gene: TRBV12-3/TRBV12-4
clone size: -
J gene: TRBJ2-7

CDR3 protein: CASSFTGLGKTQYF
CDR3 DNA: TGTGCCAGCAGCTTTACAGGGCTTGGGAAGACCCAGTACTTC
D gene: -
V gene: TRBV7-9
clone size: many
J gene: TRBJ2-5

CDR3 protein: CASSLFLAGEGQETQYF
CDR3 DNA: TGTGCCAGCAGTTTGTTCCTAGCGGGAGAGGGACAAGAGACCCAGTACTTC
D gene: TRBD2
V gene: TRBV12-3/TRBV12-4
clone size: -
J gene: TRBJ2-5

CDR3 protein: CSVEGGQGGYEQYF
CDR3 DNA: TGCAGCGTTGAAGGGGGACAGGGGGGGTACGAGCAGTACTTC
D gene: TRBD1
V gene: TRBV29-1
clone size: few
J gene: TRBJ2-7

CDR3 protein: CASRKLAGALGEQFF
CDR3 DNA: TGTGCCAGCAGGAAATTAGCGGGAGCTCTAGGTGAGCAGTTCTTC
D gene: TRBD2
V gene: TRBV12-3/TRBV12-4
clone size: many
J gene: TRBJ2-1

CDR3 protein: CASRQLHDGELFF
CDR3 DNA: TGTGCCAGCAGACAACTCCATGACGGGGAGCTGTTTTTT
D gene: -
V gene: TRBV7-3
clone size: -
J gene: TRBJ2-2

CDR3 protein: CASSRGGAAVTANEKLFF
CDR3 DNA: TGTGCCAGCAGCCGAGGGGGGGCCGCCGTTACGGCTAATGAAAAACTGTTTTTT
D gene: -
V gene: TRBV6-1
clone size: -
J gene: TRBJ1-4

CDR3 protein: CSVEDLGTGGRHEQYF
CDR3 DNA: TGCAGCGTTGAAGATCTCGGGACAGGGGGCAGGCACGAGCAGTACTTC
D gene: TRBD1
V gene: TRBV29-1
clone size: -
J gene: TRBJ2-7

CDR3 protein: CASSFGGVNTPQQFF
CDR3 DNA: TGTGCCAGCAGTTTTGGTGGGGTGAACACCCCACAGCAGTTCTTC
D gene: -
V gene: TRBV28
clone size: many
J gene: TRBJ2-1

CDR3 protein: CASSDPGPGSF
CDR3 DNA: TGTGCCAGCAGTGACCCGGGTCCGGGAAGCTTC
D gene: -
V gene: TRBV6-1
clone size: -
J gene: TRBJ2-7

CDR3 protein: CASSSRQLSMNTEAFF
CDR3 DNA: TGTGCCAGCAGTTCCCGACAGCTATCTATGAACACTGAAGCTTTCTTT
D gene: -
V gene: TRBV6-5
clone size: -
J gene: TRBJ1-1

CDR3 protein: CASSYSTSGLADQETQYF
CDR3 DNA: TGTGCCAGCAGTTACTCGACGTCCGGTCTAGCAGATCAAGAGACCCAGTACTTC
D gene: -
V gene: TRBV6-5
clone size: -
J gene: TRBJ2-5

CDR3 protein: CASSYSWTANYGYTF
CDR3 DNA: TGTGCCAGCAGTTACTCGTGGACAGCTAACTATGGCTACACCTTC
D gene: -
V gene: TRBV6-2/TRBV6-3
clone size: few
J gene: TRBJ1-2

CDR3 protein: CSRLGGTRNEQFF
CDR3 DNA: TGCAGCCGACTGGGGGGGACTCGCAATGAGCAGTTCTTC
D gene: TRBD2
V gene: TRBV20-1
clone size: -
J gene: TRBJ2-1

CDR3 protein: CAIRDRGNQPQHF
CDR3 DNA: TGTGCCATCAGGGACCGGGGCAATCAGCCCCAGCATTTT
D gene: -
V gene: TRBV10-3
clone size: few
J gene: TRBJ1-5

CDR3 protein: CASRLTRTTNYGYTF
CDR3 DNA: TGTGCCAGTAGATTAACAAGGACGACTAACTATGGCTACACCTTC
D gene: -
V gene: TRBV19
clone size: few
J gene: TRBJ1-2

CDR3 protein: CASSYSGRGSYNEQFF
CDR3 DNA: TGTGCCAGCAGTTATAGCGGGAGGGGATCCTACAATGAGCAGTTCTTC
D gene: TRBD2
V gene: TRBV7-9
clone size: -
J gene: TRBJ2-1

CDR3 protein: CASGGDWDGYTF
CDR3 DNA: TGTGCTAGTGGTGGGGATTGGGATGGCTACACCTTC
D gene: -
V gene: TRBV12-5
clone size: many
J gene: TRBJ1-2

CDR3 protein: CASTAGQGATEAFF
CDR3 DNA: TGTGCCAGCACCGCTGGACAGGGGGCTACTGAAGCTTTCTTT
D gene: TRBD1
V gene: TRBV12-3/TRBV12-4
clone size: -
J gene: TRBJ1-1

CDR3 protein: CSVGGTYQETQYF
CDR3 DNA: TGCAGCGTCGGCGGGACTTACCAAGAGACCCAGTACTTC
D gene: -
V gene: TRBV29-1
clone size: many
J gene: TRBJ2-5

CDR3 protein: CASSQESRKETQYF
CDR3 DNA: TGTGCCAGCAGCCAAGAGTCCAGGAAAGAGACCCAGTACTTC
D gene: -
V gene: TRBV3-1
clone size: many
J gene: TRBJ2-5

CDR3 protein: CASSESPLSSYNEQFF
CDR3 DNA: TGCGCCAGCAGTGAGTCGCCTCTCAGCTCCTACAATGAGCAGTTCTTC
D gene: -
V gene: TRBV10-2
clone size: -
J gene: TRBJ2-1

CDR3 protein: CASIRSGTGSTITDTQYF
CDR3 DNA: TGTGCCAGCATAAGGTCAGGGACAGGGAGTACTATAACAGATACGCAGTATTTT
D gene: TRBD1
V gene: TRBV6-1
clone size: -
J gene: TRBJ2-3

CDR3 protein: CAGGRGNTEAFF
CDR3 DNA: TGTGCCGGTGGGAGGGGGAACACTGAAGCTTTCTTT
D gene: -
V gene: TRBV30
clone size: -
J gene: TRBJ1-1

CDR3 protein: CASSLDGTSGRPGFF
CDR3 DNA: TGTGCCAGCAGCTTAGATGGGACTAGCGGGAGGCCCGGCTTCTTC
D gene: TRBD2
V gene: TRBV7-2
clone size: many
J gene: TRBJ2-1

CDR3 protein: CAWSVFGQGFNEQYF
CDR3 DNA: TGTGCCTGGAGTGTATTTGGACAGGGGTTCAACGAGCAGTACTTC
D gene: TRBD1
V gene: TRBV30
clone size: -
J gene: TRBJ2-7

CDR3 protein: CASSAREGQGYEQYF
CDR3 DNA: TGTGCCAGCAGCGCCCGGGAGGGACAGGGCTACGAGCAGTACTTC
D gene: -
V gene: TRBV7-9
clone size: -
J gene: TRBJ2-7

CDR3 protein: CASSLGGQENYEQYF
CDR3 DNA: TGTGCCAGCAGCTTAGGAGGACAGGAAAATTACGAGCAGTACTTC
D gene: TRBD1
V gene: TRBV7-2
clone size: many
J gene: TRBJ2-7

CDR3 protein: CASSQGGGGLAEQYF
CDR3 DNA: TGTGCCAGCAGCCAAGGGGGCGGGGGTTTGGCCGAGCAGTACTTC
D gene: TRBD2
V gene: TRBV3-1
clone size: many
J gene: TRBJ2-7

CDR3 protein: CATSDLVGASYNEQFF
CDR3 DNA: TGTGCCACCAGTGATTTGGTGGGAGCCTCCTACAATGAGCAGTTCTTC
D gene: -
V gene: TRBV24-1
clone size: many
J gene: TRBJ2-1

CDR3 protein: CASSRNKRGLGEQYF
CDR3 DNA: TGTGCCAGCAGTCGCAATAAACGGGGGTTGGGCGAGCAGTACTTC
D gene: -
V gene: TRBV7-9
clone size: -
J gene: TRBJ2-7

CDR3 protein: CASSLVAGGPNQPQHF
CDR3 DNA: TGTGCCAGCAGCTTAGTGGCAGGGGGGCCCAATCAGCCCCAGCATTTT
D gene: TRBD1
V gene: TRBV7-8
clone size: -
J gene: TRBJ1-5

CDR3 protein: CACHERQETQYF
CDR3 DNA: TGTGCCTGCCACGAACGGCAAGAGACCCAGTACTTC
D gene: -
V gene: TRBV30
clone size: many
J gene: TRBJ2-5

CDR3 protein: CASNTLGGDQPQHF
CDR3 DNA: TGTGCCAGTAATACGCTCGGGGGAGATCAGCCCCAGCATTTT
D gene: -
V gene: TRBV2
clone size: many
J gene: TRBJ1-5

CDR3 protein: CASRSDRGDSPLHF
CDR3 DNA: TGTGCCAGCAGATCCGACAGGGGTGATTCACCCCTCCACTTT
D gene: TRBD1
V gene: TRBV6-1
clone size: few
J gene: TRBJ1-6

CDR3 protein: CASSSSSGSSYNEQFF
CDR3 DNA: TGTGCCAGCAGCTCATCGAGCGGGAGCTCCTACAATGAGCAGTTCTTC
D gene: TRBD2
V gene: TRBV5-1
clone size: many
J gene: TRBJ2-1

CDR3 protein: CASSWTGRIYNEQFF
CDR3 DNA: TGTGCCAGCAGCTGGACAGGAAGGATCTACAATGAGCAGTTCTTC
D gene: TRBD1
V gene: TRBV12-3/TRBV12-4
clone size: -
J gene: TRBJ2-1

CDR3 protein: CASSQVGSTRTEQYF
CDR3 DNA: TGTGCCAGCAGCCAAGTGGGTTCTACCCGGACCGAGCAGTACTTC
D gene: -
V gene: TRBV3-1
clone size: few
J gene: TRBJ2-7